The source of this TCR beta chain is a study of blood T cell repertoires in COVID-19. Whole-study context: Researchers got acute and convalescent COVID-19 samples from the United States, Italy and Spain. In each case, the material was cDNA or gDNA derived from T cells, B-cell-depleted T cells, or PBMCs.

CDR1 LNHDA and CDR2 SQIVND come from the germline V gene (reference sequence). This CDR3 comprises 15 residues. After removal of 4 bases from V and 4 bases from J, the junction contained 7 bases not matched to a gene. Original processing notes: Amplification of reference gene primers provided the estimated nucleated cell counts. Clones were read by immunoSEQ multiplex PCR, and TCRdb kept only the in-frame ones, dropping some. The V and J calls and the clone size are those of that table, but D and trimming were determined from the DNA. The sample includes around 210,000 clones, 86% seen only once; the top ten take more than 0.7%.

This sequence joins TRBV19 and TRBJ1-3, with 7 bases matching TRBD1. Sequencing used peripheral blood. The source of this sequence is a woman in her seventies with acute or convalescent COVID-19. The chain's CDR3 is CASSTRQGGGNTIYF. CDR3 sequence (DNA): TGTGCCAGTAGTACCAGACAGGGTGGCGGAAACACCATATATTTT.